This T cell receptor (beta chain) was profiled in a study of cytomegalovirus exposure and HLA in healthy donors. As for the study in general: A prior analysis found 117 million unique TCR beta sequences from around 180 million T cells.

V was clipped by 5 bases and J by 0 bases, with 11 bases between them. CDR3 size: 15 residues. The germline CDR1 and CDR2 sequences are SGHNT and YENEEA. As concerns this clone: The antigen is undetermined.

PCR used 60 Vbeta primers and 13 Jbeta primers. Some clones are missing from TCRdb's copy, which holds only in-frame ones; the method was immunoSEQ multiplex PCR. The sample has fewer than 200,000 clones; roughly 85% are singletons. Whole-study results and caveats: Among TCR beta chains, those listed as cytomegalovirus-associated numbered approximately 150. In a later analysis, specific HLA alleles were associated with 15,000 to 20,000 TCR beta sequences at a 0.05 false discovery rate. The authors confirmed in vitro that a few CMV-associated chains were specific for CMV antigens.

The sequenced material came from PBMCs. The sequence was collected from a woman younger than 30 in good health and CMV-seronegative. The chain is built from TRBV11-3 and TRBJ2-1, with TRBD1 as a possible D gene (6 bases). Here the CDR3 reads CASSLGQSSYNEQFF. The CDR3 DNA is TGTGCCAGCAGCCTAGGACAGAGCTCCTACAATGAGCAGTTCTTC.